The T cell receptor (beta chain) under discussion was sequenced for a study of neoadjuvant anti-PD-1 for oral cavity cancer. V lost 0 bases to trimming and J lost 5 bases; unmatched junction nucleotides: 0. CDR3 length: 13 amino acids. Per germline, CDR1 SGHNT and CDR2 YYREEE (reference sequence). Assay: immunoSEQ multiplex PCR; the TCRdb copy retains only in-frame clones and omits some. The sample carries more than 30,000 clones, about 36% recorded once. As for time point: after neoadjuvant nivolumab, at surgical resection. The material was tumor tissue, obtained after nivolumab (anti-PD-1) treatment. This TCR was sampled from a person aged 35-79 years with oral cavity squamous cell carcinoma. This chain links TRBV5-4 with TRBJ2-7, with TRBD1 matching over 9 bases. DNA for the CDR3: TGTGCCAGCAGCTTGGGACAGGGGGACGAGCAGTACTTC. Its protein product is CASSLGQGDEQYF.